This T cell receptor beta chain came from a study of spatial heterogeneity in lung cancer. Study details: Sequencing covered available follow-up PBMC samples collected a median of approximately 2 years after resection.

Note on this clonotype: As an off-target read in a library built for alpha chains, this beta chain has a frequency of little significance.

Time point given: blood at routine non-recurrence follow-up after resection. One entry per CDR3 protein, called by TCRdb with MiXCR from the 5' RACE reads. The sample lists a few thousand distinct CDR3 sequences; about 54% were seen once. The CDR3 runs 13 residues. The germline gives CDR1 SQVTM, CDR2 ANQGSEA. V shed 7 bases and J shed 0 bases, with 10 bases lying between them. Specimen: PBMCs, collected at follow-up. This chain uses TRBV29-1 with TRBJ2-1; D is uncertain. The sequence was collected from a female donor with early-stage non-small cell lung cancer. The chain's CDR3 is CSALGSSYNEQFF. CDR3 sequence (DNA): TGCAGCGCCCTGGGTTCCTCCTACAATGAGCAGTTCTTC.